This T cell receptor beta chain was observed in a study of blood T cell repertoires in COVID-19. Original analysis: Researchers report that nucleated cell counts were estimated from reference gene primer amplification. Measured with immunoSEQ multiplex PCR; TCRdb has only the in-frame clones, and not every one. The V and J calls and clone size were taken over from that table, and D and trimming were inferred from the DNA. Counted here are about 140,000 clones, roughly four fifths occurring once; the ten biggest clones make up approximately 1.6%. Trimming removed 0 bases at V and 6 bases at J, with 12 bases between. This CDR3 has 15 amino acids. Germline assignment: CDR1 SGHTA and CDR2 FQGNSA. Grouping used clinical history reported by participants in a survey and questionnaire.

The clonotype originates from a woman aged 18-29 years who had been exposed to COVID-19. Sequenced sample: PBMCs or T cells enriched from blood (not recorded which). J is TRBJ1-3 and V is TRBV7-2; no definite D call. CDR3 sequence: CASSLARTVKNTIYF. The CDR3 DNA reads as TGTGCCAGCAGCTTAGCGCGCACAGTAAAAAACACCATATATTTT.